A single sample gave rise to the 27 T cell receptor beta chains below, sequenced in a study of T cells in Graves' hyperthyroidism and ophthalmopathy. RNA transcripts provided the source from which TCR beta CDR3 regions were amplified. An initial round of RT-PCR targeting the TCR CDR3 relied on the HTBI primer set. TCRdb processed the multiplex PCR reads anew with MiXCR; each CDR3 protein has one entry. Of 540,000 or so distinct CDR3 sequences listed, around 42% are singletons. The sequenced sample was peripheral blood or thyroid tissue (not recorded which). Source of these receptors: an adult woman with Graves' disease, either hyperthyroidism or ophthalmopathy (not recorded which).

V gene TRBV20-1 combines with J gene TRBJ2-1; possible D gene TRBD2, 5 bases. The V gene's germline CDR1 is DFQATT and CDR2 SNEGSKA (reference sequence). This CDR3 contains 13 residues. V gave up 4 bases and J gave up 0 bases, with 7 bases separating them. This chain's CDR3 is CSAIGSSYNEQFF. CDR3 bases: TGCAGTGCTATAGGGAGCTCCTACAATGAGCAGTTCTTC.

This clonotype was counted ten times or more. This CDR3 reads CASRSPGLARPGELFF. The CDR3 DNA is TGCGCCAGCAGATCTCCGGGACTAGCACGTCCCGGGGAGCTGTTTTTT. The V call is TRBV5-1, the J call TRBJ2-2; 9 positions agree with TRBD2. V was pared by 5 bases and J by 6 bases, with 11 bases of the junction left unmatched. This CDR3 has 16 amino acids. CDR1 and CDR2 (germline): SGHRS, YFSETQ.

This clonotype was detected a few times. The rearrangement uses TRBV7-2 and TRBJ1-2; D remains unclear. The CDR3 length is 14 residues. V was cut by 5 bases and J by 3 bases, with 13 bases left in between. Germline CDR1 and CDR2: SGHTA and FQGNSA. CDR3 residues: CASSVVPRDYGYTF. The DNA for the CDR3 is TGTGCCAGCAGCGTAGTACCCCGGGACTATGGCTACACCTTC.

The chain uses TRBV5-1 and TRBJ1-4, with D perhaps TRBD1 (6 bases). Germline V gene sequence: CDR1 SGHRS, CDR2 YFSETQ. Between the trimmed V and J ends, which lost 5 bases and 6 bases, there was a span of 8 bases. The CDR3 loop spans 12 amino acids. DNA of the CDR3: TGCGCCAGCAGACAGGGCGATGAAAAACTGTTTTTT. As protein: CASRQGDEKLFF.

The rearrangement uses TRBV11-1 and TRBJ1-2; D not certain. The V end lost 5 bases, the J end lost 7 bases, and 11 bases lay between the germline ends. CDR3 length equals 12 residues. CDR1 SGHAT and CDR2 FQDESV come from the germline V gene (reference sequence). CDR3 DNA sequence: TGTGCCAGCAGCCACGGCGTATCTGGCTACACCTTC. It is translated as CASSHGVSGYTF.

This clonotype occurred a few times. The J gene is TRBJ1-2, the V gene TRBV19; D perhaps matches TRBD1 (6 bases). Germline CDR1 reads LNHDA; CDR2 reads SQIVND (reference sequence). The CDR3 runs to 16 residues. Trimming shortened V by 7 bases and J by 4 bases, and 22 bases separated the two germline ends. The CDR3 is CASTTPQPGHRYGYTF. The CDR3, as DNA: TGTGCCAGTACCACGCCCCAACCGGGACATCGCTATGGCTACACCTTC.

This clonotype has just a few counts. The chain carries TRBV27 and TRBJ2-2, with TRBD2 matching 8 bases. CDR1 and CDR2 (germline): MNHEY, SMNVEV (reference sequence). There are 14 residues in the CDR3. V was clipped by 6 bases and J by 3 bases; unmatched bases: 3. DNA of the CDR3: TGTGCCAGCAGGTTCGGGGGGGACACCGGGGAGCTGTTTTTT. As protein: CASRFGGDTGELFF.

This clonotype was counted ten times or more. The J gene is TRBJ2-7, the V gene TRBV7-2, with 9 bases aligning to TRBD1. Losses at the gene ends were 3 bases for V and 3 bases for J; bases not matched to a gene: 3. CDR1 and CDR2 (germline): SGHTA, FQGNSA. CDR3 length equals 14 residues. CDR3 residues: CASSFKTGGYEQYF. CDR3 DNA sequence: TGTGCCAGCAGCTTCAAGACAGGGGGCTACGAGCAGTACTTC. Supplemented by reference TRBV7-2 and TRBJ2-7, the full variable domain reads GAGVSQSPSNKVTEKGKDVELRCDPISGHTALYWYRQSLGQGLEFLIYFQGNSAPDKSGLPSDRFSAERTGGSVSTLTIQRTQQEDSAVYLCASSFKTGGYEQYFGPGTRLTVT.

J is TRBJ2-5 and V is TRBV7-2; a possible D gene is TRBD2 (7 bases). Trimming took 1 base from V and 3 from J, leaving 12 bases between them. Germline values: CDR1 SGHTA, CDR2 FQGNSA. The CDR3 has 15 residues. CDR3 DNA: TGTGCCAGCAGCTTAGAGGGGGGGTATAAAGAGACCCAGTACTTC. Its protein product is CASSLEGGYKETQYF.

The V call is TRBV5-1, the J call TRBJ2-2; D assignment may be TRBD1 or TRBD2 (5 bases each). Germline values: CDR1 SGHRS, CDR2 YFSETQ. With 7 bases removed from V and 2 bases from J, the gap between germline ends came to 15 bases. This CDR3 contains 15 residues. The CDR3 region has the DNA TGCGCCAGCGGCCCCGGGACGACAAACACCGGGGAGCTGTTTTTT. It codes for CASGPGTTNTGELFF.

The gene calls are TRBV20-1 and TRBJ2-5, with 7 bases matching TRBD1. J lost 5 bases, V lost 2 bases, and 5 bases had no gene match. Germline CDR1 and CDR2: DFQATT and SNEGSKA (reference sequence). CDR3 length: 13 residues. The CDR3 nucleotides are TGCAGTGCTAGAAAAGGACAGGAGGAGACCCAGTACTTC. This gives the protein CSARKGQEETQYF.

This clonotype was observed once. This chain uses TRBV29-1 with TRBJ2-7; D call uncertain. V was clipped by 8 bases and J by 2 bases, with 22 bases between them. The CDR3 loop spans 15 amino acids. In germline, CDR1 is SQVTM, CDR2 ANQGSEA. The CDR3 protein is CSSYRVPITPYEQYF. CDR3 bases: TGCAGCAGTTACCGGGTCCCCATCACTCCCTACGAGCAGTACTTC.

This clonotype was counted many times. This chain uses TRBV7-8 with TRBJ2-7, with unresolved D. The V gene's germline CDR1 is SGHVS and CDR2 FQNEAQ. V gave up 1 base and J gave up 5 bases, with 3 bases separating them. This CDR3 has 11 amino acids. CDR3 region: CASSLEDEQYF. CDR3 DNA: TGTGCCAGCAGCTTAGAGGACGAGCAGTACTTC.

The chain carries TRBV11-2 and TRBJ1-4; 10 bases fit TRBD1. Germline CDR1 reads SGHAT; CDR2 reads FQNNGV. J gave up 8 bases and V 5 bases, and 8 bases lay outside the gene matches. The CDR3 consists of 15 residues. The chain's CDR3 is CASSPRDRGDEKLFF. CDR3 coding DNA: TGTGCCAGCAGCCCACGGGACAGGGGAGACGAAAAACTGTTTTTT.

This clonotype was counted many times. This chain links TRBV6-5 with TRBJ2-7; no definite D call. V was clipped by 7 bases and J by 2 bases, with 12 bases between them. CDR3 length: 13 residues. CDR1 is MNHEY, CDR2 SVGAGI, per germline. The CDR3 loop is CASNPAGTYEQYF. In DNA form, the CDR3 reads TGTGCCAGCAACCCGGCCGGAACCTACGAGCAGTACTTC.

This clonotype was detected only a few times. The CDR3 nucleotides are TGTGCCAGCAGTCCTCGCTATGGACGGGGAGGAGAGACCCAGTACTTC. It codes for CASSPRYGRGGETQYF. The V gene is TRBV27, the J gene TRBJ2-5; weak D call: TRBD2 (6 bases). The CDR3 covers 16 residues. Trimming stripped 5 bases from V and 4 bases from J, with 20 bases between. The germline CDR1 and CDR2 sequences are MNHEY and SMNVEV (reference sequence).

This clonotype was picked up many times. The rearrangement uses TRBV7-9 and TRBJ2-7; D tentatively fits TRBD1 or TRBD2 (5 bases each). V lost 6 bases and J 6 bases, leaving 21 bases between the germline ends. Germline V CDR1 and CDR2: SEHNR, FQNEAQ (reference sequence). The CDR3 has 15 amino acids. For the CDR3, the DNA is TGTGCCAGCAGGCCACTTGGGGGAACTTGGCTCGAGCAGTACTTC. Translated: CASRPLGGTWLEQYF.

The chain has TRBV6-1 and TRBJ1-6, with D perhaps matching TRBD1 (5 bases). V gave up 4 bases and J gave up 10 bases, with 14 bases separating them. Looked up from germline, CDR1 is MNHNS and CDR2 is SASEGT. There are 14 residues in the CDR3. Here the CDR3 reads CASSVQGSVSPLHF. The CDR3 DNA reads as TGTGCCAGCAGTGTTCAGGGAAGTGTGTCACCCCTCCACTTT.

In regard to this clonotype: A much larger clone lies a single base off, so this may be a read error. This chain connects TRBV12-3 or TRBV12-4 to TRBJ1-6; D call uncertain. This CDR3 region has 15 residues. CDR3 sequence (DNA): TGTGCCGGCAGTTCGGCTCGGCAGGCTAATTCACCCCTCCACTTT. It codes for CAGSSARQANSPLHF.

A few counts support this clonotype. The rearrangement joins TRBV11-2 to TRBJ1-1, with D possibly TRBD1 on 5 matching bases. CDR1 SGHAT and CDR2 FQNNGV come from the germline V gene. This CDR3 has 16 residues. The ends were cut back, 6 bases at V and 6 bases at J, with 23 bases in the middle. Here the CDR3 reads CASSLSGYQGFSEAFF. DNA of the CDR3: TGTGCCAGCAGTTTATCGGGGTACCAGGGTTTCTCTGAAGCTTTCTTT. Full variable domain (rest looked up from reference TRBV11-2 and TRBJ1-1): EAGVAQSPRYKIIEKRQSVAFWCNPISGHATLYWYQQILGQGPKLLIQFQNNGVVDDSQLPKDRFSAERLKGVDSTLKIQPAKLEDSAVYLCASSLSGYQGFSEAFFGQGTRLTVV.

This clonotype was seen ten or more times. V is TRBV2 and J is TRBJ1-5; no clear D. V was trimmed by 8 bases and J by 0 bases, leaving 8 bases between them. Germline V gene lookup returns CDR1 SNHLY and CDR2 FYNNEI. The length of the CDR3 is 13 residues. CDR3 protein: CASCLNSNQPQHF. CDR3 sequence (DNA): TGTGCCAGCTGTTTGAATAGCAATCAGCCCCAGCATTTT.

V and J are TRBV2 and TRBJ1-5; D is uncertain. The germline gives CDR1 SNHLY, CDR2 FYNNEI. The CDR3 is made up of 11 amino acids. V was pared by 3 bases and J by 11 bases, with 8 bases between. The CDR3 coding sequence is TGTGCCAGCAGTGAGAAGGAGACCCAGCATTTT. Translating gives CASSEKETQHF.

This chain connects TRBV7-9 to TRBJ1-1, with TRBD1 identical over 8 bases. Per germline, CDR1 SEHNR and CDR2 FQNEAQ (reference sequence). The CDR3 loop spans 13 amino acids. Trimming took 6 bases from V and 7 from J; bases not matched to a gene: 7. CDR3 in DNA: TGTGCCAGCAGTCTCAGGGGGCATGATGAAGCTTTCTTT. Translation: CASSLRGHDEAFF.

The CDR3 DNA reads TGTGCCAGCAACCCCTTAGCCCTAGACGAGCAGTTCTTC. Protein: CASNPLALDEQFF. The chain joins TRBV7-8 to TRBJ2-1; D unresolved. The CDR3 runs to 13 residues. Trimming stripped 7 bases from V and 10 bases from J, with 17 bases between. Looked up from germline, CDR1 is SGHVS and CDR2 is FQNEAQ.

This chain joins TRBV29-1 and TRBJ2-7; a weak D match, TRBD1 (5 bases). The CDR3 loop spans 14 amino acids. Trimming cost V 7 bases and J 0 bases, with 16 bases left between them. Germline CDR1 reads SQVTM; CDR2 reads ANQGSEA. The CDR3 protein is CSARGREDSYEQYF. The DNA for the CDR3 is TGCAGCGCTAGGGGCAGGGAAGACTCCTACGAGCAGTACTTC.

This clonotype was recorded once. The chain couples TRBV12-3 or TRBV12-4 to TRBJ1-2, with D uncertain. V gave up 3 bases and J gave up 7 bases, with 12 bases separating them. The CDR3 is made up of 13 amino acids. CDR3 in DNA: TGTGCCAGCAGTTTTAGTCAGGTCGCTGGCTACACCTTC. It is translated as CASSFSQVAGYTF.

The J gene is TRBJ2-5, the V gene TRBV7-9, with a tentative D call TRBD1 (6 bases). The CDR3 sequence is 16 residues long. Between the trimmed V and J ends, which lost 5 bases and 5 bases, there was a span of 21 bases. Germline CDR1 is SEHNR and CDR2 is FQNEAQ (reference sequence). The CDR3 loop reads CASSVGGHRVGETQYF. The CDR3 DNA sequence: TGTGCCAGCAGCGTTGGGGGACATCGGGTGGGGGAGACCCAGTACTTC.